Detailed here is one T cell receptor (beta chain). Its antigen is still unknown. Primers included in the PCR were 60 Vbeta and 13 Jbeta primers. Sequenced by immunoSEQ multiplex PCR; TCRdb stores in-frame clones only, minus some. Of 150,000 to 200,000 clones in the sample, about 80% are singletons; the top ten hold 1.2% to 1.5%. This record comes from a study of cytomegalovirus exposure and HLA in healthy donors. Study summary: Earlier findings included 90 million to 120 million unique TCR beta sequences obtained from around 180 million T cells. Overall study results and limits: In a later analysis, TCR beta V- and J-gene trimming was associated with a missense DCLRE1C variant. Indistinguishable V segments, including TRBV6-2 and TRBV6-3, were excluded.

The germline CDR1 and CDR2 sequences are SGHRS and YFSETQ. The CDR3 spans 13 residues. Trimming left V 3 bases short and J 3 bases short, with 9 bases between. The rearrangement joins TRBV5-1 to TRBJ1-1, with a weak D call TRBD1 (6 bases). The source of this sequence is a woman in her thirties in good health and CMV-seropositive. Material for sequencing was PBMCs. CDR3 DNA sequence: TGCGCCAGCAGCTCACAGGGTGACACTGAAGCTTTCTTT. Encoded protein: CASSSQGDTEAFF.